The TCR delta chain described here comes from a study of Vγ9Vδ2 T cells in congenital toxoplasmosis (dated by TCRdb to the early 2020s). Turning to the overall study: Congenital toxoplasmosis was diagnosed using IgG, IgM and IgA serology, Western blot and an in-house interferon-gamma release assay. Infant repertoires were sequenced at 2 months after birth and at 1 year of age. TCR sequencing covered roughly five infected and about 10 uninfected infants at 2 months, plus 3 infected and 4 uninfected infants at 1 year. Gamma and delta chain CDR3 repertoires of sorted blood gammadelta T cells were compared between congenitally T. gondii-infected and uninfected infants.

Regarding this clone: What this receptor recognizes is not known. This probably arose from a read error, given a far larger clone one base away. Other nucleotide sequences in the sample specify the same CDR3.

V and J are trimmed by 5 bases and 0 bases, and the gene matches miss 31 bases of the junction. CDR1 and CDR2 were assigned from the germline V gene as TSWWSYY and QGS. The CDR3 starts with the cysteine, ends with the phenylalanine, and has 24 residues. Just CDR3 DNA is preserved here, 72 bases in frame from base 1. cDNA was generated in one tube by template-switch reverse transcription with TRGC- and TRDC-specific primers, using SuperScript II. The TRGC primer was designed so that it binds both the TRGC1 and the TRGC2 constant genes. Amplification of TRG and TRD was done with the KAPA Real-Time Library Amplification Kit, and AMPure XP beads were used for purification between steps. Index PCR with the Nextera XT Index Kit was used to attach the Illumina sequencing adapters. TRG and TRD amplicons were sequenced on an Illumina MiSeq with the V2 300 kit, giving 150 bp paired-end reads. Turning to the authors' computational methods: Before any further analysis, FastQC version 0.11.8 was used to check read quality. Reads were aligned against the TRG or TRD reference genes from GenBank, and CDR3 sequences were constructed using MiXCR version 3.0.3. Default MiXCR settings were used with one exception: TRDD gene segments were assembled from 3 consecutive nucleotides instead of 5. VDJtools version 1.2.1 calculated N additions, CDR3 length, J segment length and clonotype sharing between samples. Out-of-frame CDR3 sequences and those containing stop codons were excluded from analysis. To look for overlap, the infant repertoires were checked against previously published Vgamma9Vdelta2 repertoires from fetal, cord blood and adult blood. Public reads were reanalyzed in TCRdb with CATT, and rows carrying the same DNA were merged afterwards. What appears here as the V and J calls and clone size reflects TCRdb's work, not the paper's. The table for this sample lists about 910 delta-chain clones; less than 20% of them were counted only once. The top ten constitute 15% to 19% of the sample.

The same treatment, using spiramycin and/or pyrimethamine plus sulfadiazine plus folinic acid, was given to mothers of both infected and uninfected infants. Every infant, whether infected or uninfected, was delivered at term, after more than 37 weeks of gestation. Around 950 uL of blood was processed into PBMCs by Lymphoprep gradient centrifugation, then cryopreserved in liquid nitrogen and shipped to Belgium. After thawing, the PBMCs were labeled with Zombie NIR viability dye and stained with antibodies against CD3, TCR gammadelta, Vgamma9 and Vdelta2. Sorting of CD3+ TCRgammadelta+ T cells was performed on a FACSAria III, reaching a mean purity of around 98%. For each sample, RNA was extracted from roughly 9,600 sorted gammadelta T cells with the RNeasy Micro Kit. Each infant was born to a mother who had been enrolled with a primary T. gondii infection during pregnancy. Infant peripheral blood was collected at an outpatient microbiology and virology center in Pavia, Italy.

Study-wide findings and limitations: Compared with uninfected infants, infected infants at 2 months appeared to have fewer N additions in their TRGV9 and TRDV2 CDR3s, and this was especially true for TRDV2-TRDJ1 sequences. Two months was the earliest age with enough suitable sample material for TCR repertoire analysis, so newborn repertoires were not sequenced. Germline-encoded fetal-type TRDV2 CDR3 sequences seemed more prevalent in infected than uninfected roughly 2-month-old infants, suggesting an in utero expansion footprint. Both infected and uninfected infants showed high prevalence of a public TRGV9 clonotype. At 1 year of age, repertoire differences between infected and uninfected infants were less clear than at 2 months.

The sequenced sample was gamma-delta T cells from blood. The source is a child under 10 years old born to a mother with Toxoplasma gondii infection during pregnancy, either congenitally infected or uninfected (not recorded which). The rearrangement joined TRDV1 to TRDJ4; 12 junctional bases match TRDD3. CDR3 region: CALGPRQVLPLTGGYMGVARPLIF. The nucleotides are TGTGCTCTTGGGCCCAGACAGGTACTTCCCTTGACTGGGGGATACATGGGGGTGGCCAGACCCCTGATCTTT.